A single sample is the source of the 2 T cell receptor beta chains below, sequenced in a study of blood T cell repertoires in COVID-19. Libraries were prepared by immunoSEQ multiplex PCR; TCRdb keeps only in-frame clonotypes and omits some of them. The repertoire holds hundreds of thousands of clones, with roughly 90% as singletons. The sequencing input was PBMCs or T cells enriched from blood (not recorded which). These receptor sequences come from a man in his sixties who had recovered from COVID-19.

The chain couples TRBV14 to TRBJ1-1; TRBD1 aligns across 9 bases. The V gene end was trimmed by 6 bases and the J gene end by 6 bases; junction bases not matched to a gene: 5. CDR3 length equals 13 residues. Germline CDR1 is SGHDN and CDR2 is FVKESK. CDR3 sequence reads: CASRTGGSSEAFF. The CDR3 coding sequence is TGTGCCAGCAGAACAGGGGGCAGTTCTGAAGCTTTCTTT.

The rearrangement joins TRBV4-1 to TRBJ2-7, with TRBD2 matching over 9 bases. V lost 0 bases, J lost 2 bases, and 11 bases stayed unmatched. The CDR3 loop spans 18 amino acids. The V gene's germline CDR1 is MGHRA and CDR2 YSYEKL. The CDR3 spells CASSQDSTASGATYEQYF. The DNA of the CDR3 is TGCGCCAGCAGCCAAGATTCTACCGCTAGCGGGGCAACCTACGAGCAGTACTTC.